These T cell receptor beta chains were read from a single sample in a study of T cells in Graves' hyperthyroidism and ophthalmopathy. TCRdb reprocessed the multiplex PCR reads with MiXCR, giving one entry per CDR3 protein. The sample holds 150,000 or so distinct CDR3 sequences, approximately 20% seen once. Sample: blood. The source of these receptors is a woman aged 50 to 65 with Graves' hyperthyroidism that later progressed to Graves' ophthalmopathy. Each CDR3 is given with its conserved first and last residue. D genes are given only for firm matches. Not every row has a clone size; where given, it reads once, few, many or a size class.

>TRBD2|TRBJ2-7|TRBV20-1|many|14
CSARGPSGAYEQYF
TGCAGTGCTAGAGGGCCCAGCGGGGCCTACGAGCAGTACTTC
>TRBD1|TRBJ2-1|TRBV19|NA|13
CASSIGQGGEQFF
TGTGCCAGTAGTATCGGACAGGGGGGTGAGCAGTTCTTC
>TRBD2|TRBJ2-7|TRBV12-3/TRBV12-4|many|13
CATALGLEYEQYF
TGTGCCACCGCCCTGGGACTAGAGTACGAGCAGTACTTC
>TRBD1|TRBJ2-3|TRBV20-1|many|15
CSAGWGQGTTDTQYF
TGCAGTGCTGGGTGGGGACAGGGAACTACAGATACGCAGTATTTT
>NA|TRBJ2-7|TRBV28|NA|15
CANRGGTWTSYEQYF
TGTGCCAACAGGGGGGGGACTTGGACATCCTACGAGCAGTACTTC
>TRBD1|TRBJ2-7|TRBV5-1|few|14
CASSPDRGNYEQYF
TGCGCCAGCAGTCCAGACAGGGGGAACTACGAGCAGTACTTC
>TRBD2|TRBJ2-3|TRBV5-6|few|20
CASSLARFGREVPSTDTQYF
TGTGCCAGCAGCTTGGCCAGGTTTGGGCGGGAGGTCCCATCCACAGATACGCAGTATTTT
>TRBD1|TRBJ1-6|TRBV14|few|15
CASSLRTGRHSPLHF
TGTGCCAGCAGCCTTCGGACAGGGAGGCATTCACCCCTCCACTTT
>NA|TRBJ2-7|TRBV6-1|many|11
CASRDPRKQYF
TGTGCCAGCAGGGACCCCCGGAAGCAGTACTTC
>TRBD2|TRBJ2-1|TRBV7-9|many|13
CASSSGTSNEQFF
TGTGCCAGCAGCTCAGGGACTAGCAATGAGCAGTTCTTC
>TRBD2|TRBJ2-2|TRBV11-2|once|16
CASSLGWEGGTGELFF
TGTGCCAGCAGCTTAGGTTGGGAGGGCGGTACCGGGGAGCTGTTTTTT
>NA|TRBJ1-5|TRBV28|few|15
CASSLSGGDTQPQHF
TGTGCCAGCAGTTTATCGGGGGGGGATACTCAGCCCCAGCATTTT
>NA|TRBJ2-3|TRBV2|many|12
CASEQGPDTQYF
TGTGCCAGCGAACAGGGCCCAGATACGCAGTATTTT
>NA|TRBJ2-7|TRBV27|few|14
CASSKGPGRNEQYF
TGTGCCAGCAGCAAAGGACCGGGTAGGAACGAGCAGTACTTC
>NA|TRBJ1-3|TRBV30|few|11
CAWMVRSTIYF
TGTGCCTGGATGGTCCGAAGCACCATATATTTT
>TRBD1|TRBJ1-2|TRBV5-1|few|14
CASSLEGTGSGYTF
TGCGCCAGCAGCTTGGAAGGGACAGGGAGTGGCTACACCTTC
>TRBD1|TRBJ1-6|TRBV7-2|NA|15
CASSLAGTGDSPLHF
TGTGCCAGCAGCTTAGCGGGGACAGGGGATTCACCCCTCCACTTT
>NA|TRBJ2-7|TRBV2|many|15
CASSEVQGSLYEQYF
TGTGCCAGCAGTGAAGTGCAGGGGTCGCTGTACGAGCAGTACTTC
>NA|TRBJ2-1|TRBV20-1|once|17
CSARDRSGGTQYNEQFF
TGCAGTGCTAGAGATCGTTCTGGAGGGACTCAATACAATGAGCAGTTCTTC
>TRBD1|TRBJ1-4|TRBV28|many|16
CASSLTGATTNEKLFF
TGTGCCAGCAGCCTCACAGGGGCAACAACTAATGAAAAACTGTTTTTT
>TRBD1|TRBJ2-7|TRBV28|NA|14
CASSLSPGGHEQYF
TGTGCCAGCAGTCTTTCTCCAGGGGGCCACGAGCAGTACTTC
>NA|TRBJ2-1|TRBV6-1|NA|13
CASSEGEGHEQFF
TGTGCCAGCAGTGAGGGCGAGGGCCATGAGCAGTTCTTC
>NA|TRBJ1-1|TRBV29-1|few|13
CSVERTANTEAFF
TGCAGCGTTGAGAGGACAGCGAACACTGAAGCTTTCTTT
>TRBD1|TRBJ1-1|TRBV6-2/TRBV6-3|NA|18
CASSYSNFGTDMNTEAFF
TGTGCCAGCAGTTACTCGAATTTCGGGACAGACATGAACACTGAAGCTTTCTTT
>NA|TRBJ1-2|TRBV7-2|many|15
CASSPTAFTNYGYTF
TGTGCCAGCAGCCCTACCGCTTTTACTAACTATGGCTACACCTTC
>TRBD2|TRBJ2-1|TRBV2|many|16
CASRGLAGGSRNEQFF
TGTGCCAGCAGGGGTCTAGCGGGAGGGTCAAGGAATGAGCAGTTCTTC
>TRBD2|TRBJ2-3|TRBV20-1|NA|16
CSARSQTSGRPNTQYF
TGCAGTGCTAGATCTCAGACTAGCGGGAGGCCCAATACGCAGTATTTT
>TRBD1|TRBJ1-2|TRBV2|many|15
CASSDETGETYGYTF
TGTGCCAGCAGTGACGAGACAGGGGAGACCTATGGCTACACCTTC
>NA|TRBJ2-1|TRBV10-3|NA|17
CAISEPPYRRGLNEQFF
TGTGCCATCAGTGAGCCCCCGTACCGGAGGGGGCTAAATGAGCAGTTCTTC
>NA|TRBJ2-2|TRBV12-3/TRBV12-4|many|15
CASSFLRENTGELFF
TGTGCCAGCAGTTTCTTGCGGGAGAACACCGGGGAGCTGTTTTTT
>TRBD1|TRBJ1-2|TRBV10-3|NA|13
CAISDRGLDGYTF
TGTGCCATCAGTGACAGGGGGCTTGATGGCTACACCTTC
>NA|TRBJ1-1|TRBV5-1|many|14
CASSQRAVNTEAFF
TGCGCCAGCAGCCAGCGGGCCGTGAACACTGAAGCTTTCTTT
>TRBD1|TRBJ2-2|TRBV18|few|16
CASSRNRGPDTGELFF
TGTGCCAGCTCACGTAACAGGGGGCCTGACACCGGGGAGCTGTTTTTT
>NA|TRBJ2-5|TRBV7-9|many|15
CASSLVFGYQETQYF
TGTGCCAGCAGCTTAGTTTTCGGATACCAAGAGACCCAGTACTTC
>NA|TRBJ2-3|TRBV6-1|many|16
CASSAGQRRGTDTQYF
TGTGCCAGCAGCGCGGGACAACGGCGGGGCACAGATACGCAGTATTTT
>NA|TRBJ1-6|TRBV6-1|few|14
CASRLSSYNSPLHF
TGTGCCAGCAGACTGAGCTCCTATAATTCACCCCTCCACTTT
>TRBD2|TRBJ2-7|TRBV15|NA|15
CATSRGGSGTGEQYF
TGTGCCACCAGCAGAGGCGGGAGTGGGACGGGGGAGCAGTACTTC
>NA|TRBJ1-5|TRBV27|once|15
CASSTTGLSNQPQHF
TGTGCCAGCAGTACCACAGGTCTTAGCAATCAGCCCCAGCATTTT
>TRBD1|TRBJ1-5|TRBV6-1|few|15
CASSRGNRGDQPQHF
TGTGCCAGCAGTCGGGGTAACAGGGGAGATCAGCCCCAGCATTTT
>NA|TRBJ2-3|TRBV7-8|many|13
CASSLDQGDTQYF
TGTGCCAGCAGCTTAGATCAGGGAGATACGCAGTATTTT
>TRBD1|TRBJ1-2|TRBV28|many|14
CASSLFRQGAGYTF
TGTGCCAGCAGTTTATTTCGACAGGGGGCTGGCTACACCTTC
>NA|TRBJ1-5|TRBV28|many|14
CASSMDSLNQPQHF
TGTGCCAGCAGCATGGACAGCCTCAATCAGCCCCAGCATTTT
>NA|TRBJ1-6|TRBV11-2|many|18
CASSMTPGMDSYNSPLHF
TGTGCCAGCAGCATGACTCCAGGGATGGACTCCTATAATTCACCCCTCCACTTT
>TRBD2|TRBJ2-3|TRBV20-1|many|17
CSARPILGLAGTDTQYF
TGCAGTGCTAGACCAATCCTCGGACTAGCGGGCACAGATACGCAGTATTTT
>TRBD1|TRBJ1-4|TRBV20-1|few|13
CSAPYRGHEKLFF
TGCAGTGCTCCCTACAGGGGGCATGAAAAACTGTTTTTT
>NA|TRBJ1-2|TRBV27|many|14
CASSLRQGPYGYTF
TGTGCCAGCAGTTTAAGGCAGGGCCCCTATGGCTACACCTTC